The 3 T cell receptor beta chains below were found in one sample sequenced in a study of CD8+CD57+ T cells in acquired aplastic anemia. CD8+CD57+ cell expansion had been shown by flow cytometry in patients chosen for sequencing. Genomic DNA was employed as the template in profiling TCR beta VDJ and CDR3. TCRdb reprocessed the reads via MiXCR and lists one record per CDR3 protein. The repertoire holds approximately 120,000 distinct CDR3 sequences, 40% seen once, with under 3% in the top ten. The sample was sorted CD4+, CD8+, or CD8+CD57+ T cells (not recorded which) from PBMCs. These receptors were obtained from a human donor with aplastic anemia.

This clonotype was found many times. The rearrangement links TRBV6-1 to TRBJ1-6, with D perhaps matching TRBD1 (5 bases). The V and J ends lost 0 bases and 14 bases respectively, with 14 bases between them. CDR3 length: 14 amino acids. Germline-derived CDR1 and CDR2 are MNHNS and SASEGT. CDR3 nucleotides: TGTGCCAGCAGTGAAGCGGATTGGGGGGTGGCCCTCCACTTT. Protein sequence: CASSEADWGVALHF.

This clonotype was found many times. This CDR3 reads CASSVEGGAGYGYTF. The CDR3 DNA is TGTGCCAGCAGCGTAGAGGGGGGCGCGGGTTATGGCTACACCTTC. The genes are TRBV9 and TRBJ1-2; a possible D gene is TRBD1 (6 bases). CDR3 length equals 15 residues. V lost 0 bases to trimming and J lost 5 bases, with 14 bases between them. Germline values: CDR1 SGDLS, CDR2 YYNGEE.

The chain uses TRBV6-2 or TRBV6-3 and TRBJ1-2, with 7 bases fitting TRBD1. Germline V gene lookup returns CDR1 MNHEY and CDR2 SVGEGT. The J segment lost 3 bases and the V segment lost 5 bases, leaving 9 bases of the junction unmatched. The CDR3 runs 15 residues. The CDR3 loop reads CASSKTLTGDYGYTF. The CDR3 region has the DNA TGTGCCAGCAGTAAAACCTTAACAGGGGACTATGGCTACACCTTC.